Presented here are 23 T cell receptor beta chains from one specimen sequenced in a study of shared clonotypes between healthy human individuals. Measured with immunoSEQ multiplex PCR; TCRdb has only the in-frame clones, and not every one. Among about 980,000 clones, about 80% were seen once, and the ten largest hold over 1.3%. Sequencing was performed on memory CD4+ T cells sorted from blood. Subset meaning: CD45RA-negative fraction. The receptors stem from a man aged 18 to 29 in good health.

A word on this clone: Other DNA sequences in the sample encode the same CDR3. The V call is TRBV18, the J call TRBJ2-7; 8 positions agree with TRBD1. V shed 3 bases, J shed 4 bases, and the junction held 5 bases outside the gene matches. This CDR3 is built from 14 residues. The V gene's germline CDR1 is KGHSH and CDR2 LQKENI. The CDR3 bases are TGTGCCAGCTCACCTGGACAGGGACCTTACGAGCAGTACTTC. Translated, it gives CASSPGQGPYEQYF. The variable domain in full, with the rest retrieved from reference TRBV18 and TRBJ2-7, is NAGVMQNPRHLVRRRGQEARLRCSPMKGHSHVYWYRQLPEEGLKFMVYLQKENIIDESGMPKERFSAEFPKEGPSILRIQQVVRGDSAAYFCASSPGQGPYEQYFGPGTRLTVT.

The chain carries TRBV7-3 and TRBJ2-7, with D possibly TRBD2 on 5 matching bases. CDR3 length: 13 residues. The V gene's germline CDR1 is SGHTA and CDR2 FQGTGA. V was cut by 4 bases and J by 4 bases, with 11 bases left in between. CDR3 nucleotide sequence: TGTGCCAGCAGCTCCTCCCCGGGGTACGAGCAGTACTTC. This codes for CASSSSPGYEQYF.

CDR3 sequence: CASSLGTSFSSEQFF. For the CDR3, the DNA is TGTGCCAGCAGCTTAGGGACTAGTTTTTCGAGTGAGCAGTTCTTC. The chain carries TRBV11-2 and TRBJ2-1; 7 nucleotides line up with TRBD2. V was pared by 1 base and J by 9 bases, with 9 bases of the junction left unmatched. CDR1 and CDR2 from the germline V gene are SGHAT and FQNNGV. The CDR3 is made up of 15 amino acids. Full variable domain (missing parts from reference TRBV11-2 and TRBJ2-1): EAGVAQSPRYKIIEKRQSVAFWCNPISGHATLYWYQQILGQGPKLLIQFQNNGVVDDSQLPKDRFSAERLKGVDSTLKIQPAKLEDSAVYLCASSLGTSFSSEQFFGPGTRLTVL.

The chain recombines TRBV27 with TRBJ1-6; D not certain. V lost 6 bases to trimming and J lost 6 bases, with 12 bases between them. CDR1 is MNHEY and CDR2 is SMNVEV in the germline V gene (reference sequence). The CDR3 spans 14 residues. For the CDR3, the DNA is TGTGCCAGCAGACAGACACCAAGTAATTCACCCCTCCACTTT. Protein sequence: CASRQTPSNSPLHF.

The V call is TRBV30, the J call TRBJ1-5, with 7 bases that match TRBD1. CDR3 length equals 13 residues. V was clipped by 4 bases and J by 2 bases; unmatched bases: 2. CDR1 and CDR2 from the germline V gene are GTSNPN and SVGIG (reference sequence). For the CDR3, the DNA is TGTGCCTGGAACAGGGGCGGCAATCAGCCCCAGCATTTT. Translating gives CAWNRGGNQPQHF.

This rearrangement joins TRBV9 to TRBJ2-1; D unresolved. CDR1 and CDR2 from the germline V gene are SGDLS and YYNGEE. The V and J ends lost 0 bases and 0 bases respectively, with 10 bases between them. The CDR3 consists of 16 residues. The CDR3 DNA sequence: TGTGCCAGCAGCGTAGAGTCGGTGAGCTCCTACAATGAGCAGTTCTTC. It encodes CASSVESVSSYNEQFF.

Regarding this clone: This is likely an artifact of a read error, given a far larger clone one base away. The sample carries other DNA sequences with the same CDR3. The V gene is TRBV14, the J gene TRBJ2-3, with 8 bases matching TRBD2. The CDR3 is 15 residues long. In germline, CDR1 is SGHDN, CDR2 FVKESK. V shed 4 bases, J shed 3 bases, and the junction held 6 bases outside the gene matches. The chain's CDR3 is CASSRGLAGTDTQYF. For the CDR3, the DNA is TGTGCCAGCAGCCGAGGACTAGCAGGGACAGATACGCAGTATTTT.

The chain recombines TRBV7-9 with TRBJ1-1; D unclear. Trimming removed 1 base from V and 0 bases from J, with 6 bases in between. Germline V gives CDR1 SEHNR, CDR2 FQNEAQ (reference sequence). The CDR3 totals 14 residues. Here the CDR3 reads CASSLGDLNTEAFF. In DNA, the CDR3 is TGTGCCAGCAGCTTAGGAGATCTGAACACTGAAGCTTTCTTT.

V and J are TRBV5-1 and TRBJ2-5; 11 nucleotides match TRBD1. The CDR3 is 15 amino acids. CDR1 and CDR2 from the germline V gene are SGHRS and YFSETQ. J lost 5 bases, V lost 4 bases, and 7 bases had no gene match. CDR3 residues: CASSRGTGGFETQYF. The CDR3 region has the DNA TGCGCCAGCAGCCGGGGGACAGGGGGATTTGAGACCCAGTACTTC.

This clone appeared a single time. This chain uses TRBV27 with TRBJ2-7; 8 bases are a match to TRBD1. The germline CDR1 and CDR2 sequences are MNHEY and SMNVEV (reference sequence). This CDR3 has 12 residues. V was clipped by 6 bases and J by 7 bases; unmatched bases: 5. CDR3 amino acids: CASRQGAREQYF. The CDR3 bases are TGTGCCAGCAGGCAGGGGGCGAGGGAGCAGTACTTC.

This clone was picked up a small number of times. CDR3 nucleotide sequence: TGCGCCAGCAGCCAAGATGGGGCTAGCGGGGGGTCCGATACGCAGTATTTT. This translates into CASSQDGASGGSDTQYF. The chain employs TRBV4-1 and TRBJ2-3, with 11 bases lining up with TRBD2. V lost 0 bases and J lost 6; bases outside the gene matches: 8. The CDR3 runs 17 residues. Germline loops: CDR1 MGHRA, CDR2 YSYEKL.

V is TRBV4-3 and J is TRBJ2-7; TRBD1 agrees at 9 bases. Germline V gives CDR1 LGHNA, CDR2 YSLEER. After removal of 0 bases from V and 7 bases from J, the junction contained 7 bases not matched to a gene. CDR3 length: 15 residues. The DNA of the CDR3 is TGCGCCAGCAGCCAAGATCCACAGGGGGCTGGGGAGCAGTACTTC. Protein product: CASSQDPQGAGEQYF.

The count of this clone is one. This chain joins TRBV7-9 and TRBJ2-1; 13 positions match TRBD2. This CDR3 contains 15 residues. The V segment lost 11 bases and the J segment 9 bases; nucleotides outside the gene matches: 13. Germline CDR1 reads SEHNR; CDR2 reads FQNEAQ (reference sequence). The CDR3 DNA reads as TGTGCCGGAGACAAACTAGCGGGAGGGCCCGGTGAGCAGTTCTTC. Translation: CAGDKLAGGPGEQFF.

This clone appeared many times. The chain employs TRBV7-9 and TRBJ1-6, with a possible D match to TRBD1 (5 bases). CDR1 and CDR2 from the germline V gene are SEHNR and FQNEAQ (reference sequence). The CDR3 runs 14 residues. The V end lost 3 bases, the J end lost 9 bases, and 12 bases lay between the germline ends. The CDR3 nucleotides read TGTGCCAGCAGCTTGAAGACAGACTTTTCACCCCTCCACTTT. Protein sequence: CASSLKTDFSPLHF.

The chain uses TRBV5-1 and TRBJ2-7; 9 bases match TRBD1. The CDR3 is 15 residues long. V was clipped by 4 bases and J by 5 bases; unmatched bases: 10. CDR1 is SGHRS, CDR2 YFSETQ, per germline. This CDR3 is CASSTQPGTGNEQYF. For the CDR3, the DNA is TGCGCCAGCAGCACTCAGCCCGGGACAGGGAACGAGCAGTACTTC.

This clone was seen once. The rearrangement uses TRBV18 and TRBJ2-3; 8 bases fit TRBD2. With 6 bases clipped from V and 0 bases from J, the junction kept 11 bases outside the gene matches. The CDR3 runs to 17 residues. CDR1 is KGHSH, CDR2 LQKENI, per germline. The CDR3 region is CASSPAASGYSTDTQYF. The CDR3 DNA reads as TGTGCCAGCTCCCCAGCGGCTAGCGGGTATAGCACAGATACGCAGTATTTT.

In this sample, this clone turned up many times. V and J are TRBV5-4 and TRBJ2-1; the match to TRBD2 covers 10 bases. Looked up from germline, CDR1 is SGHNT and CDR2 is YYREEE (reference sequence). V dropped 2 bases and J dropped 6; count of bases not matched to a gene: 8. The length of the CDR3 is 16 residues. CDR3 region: CASSFKTSGWSNEQFF. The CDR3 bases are TGTGCCAGCAGCTTTAAGACTAGCGGGTGGAGCAATGAGCAGTTCTTC.

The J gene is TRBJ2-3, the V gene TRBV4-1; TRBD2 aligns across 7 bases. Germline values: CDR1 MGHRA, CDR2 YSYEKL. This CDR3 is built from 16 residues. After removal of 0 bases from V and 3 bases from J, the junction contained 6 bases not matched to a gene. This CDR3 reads CASSQDRAGETDTQYF. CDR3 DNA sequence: TGCGCCAGCAGCCAAGATCGGGCGGGAGAAACAGATACGCAGTATTTT.

CDR3 protein: CASSLAETSGSADTQYF. CDR3 in DNA: TGCGCCAGCAGCTTGGCCGAGACTAGCGGGAGTGCAGATACGCAGTATTTT. The chain joins TRBV5-1 to TRBJ2-3, with 12 positions matching TRBD2. The CDR3 length is 17 residues. From germline, CDR1 is SGHRS and CDR2 YFSETQ. The V segment lost 0 bases and the J segment 4 bases; nucleotides outside the gene matches: 6.

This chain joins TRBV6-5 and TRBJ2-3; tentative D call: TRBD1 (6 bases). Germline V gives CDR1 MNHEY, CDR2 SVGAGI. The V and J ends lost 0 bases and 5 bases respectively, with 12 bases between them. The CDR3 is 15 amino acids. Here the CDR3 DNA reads TGTGCCAGCAGTTACTCGTCTGGGGGCAGAGATACGCAGTATTTT. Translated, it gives CASSYSSGGRDTQYF.

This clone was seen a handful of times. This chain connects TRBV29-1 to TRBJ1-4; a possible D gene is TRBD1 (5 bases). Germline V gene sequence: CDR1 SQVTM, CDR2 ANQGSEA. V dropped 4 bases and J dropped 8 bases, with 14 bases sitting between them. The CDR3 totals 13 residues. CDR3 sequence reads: CSVGWGSGEKLFF. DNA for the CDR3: TGCAGCGTTGGCTGGGGGTCCGGCGAAAAACTGTTTTTT.

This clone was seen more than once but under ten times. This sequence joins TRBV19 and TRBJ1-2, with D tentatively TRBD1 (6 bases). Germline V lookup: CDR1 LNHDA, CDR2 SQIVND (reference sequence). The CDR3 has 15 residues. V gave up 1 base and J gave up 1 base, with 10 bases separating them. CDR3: CASSIGGTSNYGYTF. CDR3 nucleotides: TGTGCCAGTAGTATAGGAGGGACAAGTAACTATGGCTACACCTTC.

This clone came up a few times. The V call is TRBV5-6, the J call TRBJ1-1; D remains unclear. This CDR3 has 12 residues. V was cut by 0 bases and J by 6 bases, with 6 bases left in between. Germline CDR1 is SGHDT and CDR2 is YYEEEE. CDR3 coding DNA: TGTGCCAGCAGCTTGGGAGTCGCTGAAGCTTTCTTT. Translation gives CASSLGVAEAFF.